The 17 T cell receptor beta chains reported below all come from one sample, sequenced in a study of shared clonotypes between healthy human individuals. TCRdb's copy holds only in-frame clones and misses some; the assay was immunoSEQ multiplex PCR. This table has about 2,200,000 clones, 85% to 95% appearing once. CD8 cells classed as naive were CD45RO-negative and positively selected for CCR7, excluding terminally differentiated effector memory CD45RA+ cells. The specimen was naive CD8+ T cells from PBMCs. Receptors originate from a man between 18 and 29 years old in good health. Some clones in this sample may be carry-over from other donors' samples.

There are a few counts of this clone. The rearrangement joins TRBV9 to TRBJ1-2; D perhaps matches TRBD1 (5 bases). The V gene's germline CDR1 is SGDLS and CDR2 YYNGEE. The CDR3 extends over 17 amino acids. V shed 3 bases and J shed 0 bases, with 18 bases lying between them. Written as DNA, the CDR3 is TGTGCCAGCAGCGAGGGGTGGAAACAGTCGACTAACTATGGCTACACCTTC. It yields the protein CASSEGWKQSTNYGYTF.

This chain uses TRBV4-3 with TRBJ1-1; D is ambiguous. The V gene lost 4 bases and the J gene lost 1 base, with 10 bases spanning the gap. Germline V gives CDR1 LGHNA, CDR2 YSLEER. This CDR3 has 14 residues. CDR3 bases: TGCGCCAGCAGCCGAGTAGAAGGGAACACTGAAGCTTTCTTT. This sequence encodes CASSRVEGNTEAFF.

The chain uses TRBV7-3 and TRBJ2-1; 12 nucleotides align to TRBD2. Unmatched junction bases numbered 3, after V lost 5 bases and J lost 4 bases. The CDR3 is made up of 15 amino acids. Germline CDR1 reads SGHTA; CDR2 reads FQGTGA. CDR3 sequence reads: CASSGGTSGYNEQFF. Here the CDR3 DNA reads TGTGCCAGCAGCGGAGGGACTAGCGGGTACAATGAGCAGTTCTTC.

J is TRBJ2-1 and V is TRBV28, with TRBD1 identical over 10 bases. The CDR3 runs 14 residues. Losses at the gene ends were 8 bases for V and 10 bases for J; bases not matched to a gene: 11. Germline V gene lookup returns CDR1 MDHEN and CDR2 SYDVKM. The CDR3 DNA reads TGTGCCAGCTTGACAGGGGGCGCTTCACGGGAGCAGTTCTTC. Translating gives CASLTGGASREQFF.

The rearrangement joins TRBV28 to TRBJ1-3; D possibly corresponds to TRBD1 (6 bases). Per the germline V gene, CDR1 is MDHEN and CDR2 is SYDVKM. This CDR3 has 17 residues. Trimming cost V 8 bases and J 4 bases, with 24 bases left between them. CDR3 protein: CASLTPAGGAGGNTIYF. The CDR3 DNA follows: TGTGCCAGCTTAACTCCCGCGGGGGGGGCTGGGGGAAACACCATATATTTT.

The V and J genes are TRBV6-5 and TRBJ1-2; weak D call: TRBD1 (5 bases). Germline V gene data show CDR1 as MNHEY and CDR2 as SVGAGI. CDR3 length: 14 amino acids. V lost 2 bases to trimming and J lost 6 bases, with 13 bases between them. CDR3 DNA: TGTGCCAGCAGTTACGATCCAGGGTTCGATGGCTACACCTTC. Its translation: CASSYDPGFDGYTF.

The V call is TRBV5-6, the J call TRBJ2-2; D remains ambiguous. V shed 4 bases and J shed 6 bases, with 13 bases lying between them. The CDR3 runs to 14 residues. Germline V CDR1 and CDR2: SGHDT, YYEEEE. CDR3 nucleotides: TGTGCCAGCAGCCCTATGGGGTTCGCCGGGGAGCTGTTTTTT. Translated: CASSPMGFAGELFF.

The rearrangement joins TRBV6-6 to TRBJ2-7; TRBD1 is a possible D gene (5 bases). Germline CDR1 MNHNY, CDR2 SVGAGI (reference sequence). CDR3 size: 16 residues. V lost 7 bases and J 0 bases, leaving 19 bases between the germline ends. As DNA, the CDR3 is TGTGCCAGCACCCCCCTGATCAGGGCAAACTCCTACGAGCAGTACTTC. Translating it yields CASTPLIRANSYEQYF.

This rearrangement joins TRBV11-2 to TRBJ2-1; D perhaps matches TRBD2 (5 bases). The germline CDR1 and CDR2 sequences are SGHAT and FQNNGV. The germline V and J ends were trimmed by 1 base and 8 bases, with 21 bases remaining between them. This CDR3 comprises 17 residues. The CDR3 DNA sequence: TGTGCCAGCAGCTTAGTAGACCGGGTAACTGGAGGTGATGAGCAGTTCTTC. This translates into CASSLVDRVTGGDEQFF.

J is TRBJ1-1 and V is TRBV6-6; 8 nucleotides match TRBD1. Germline V gene data show CDR1 as MNHNY and CDR2 as SVGAGI (reference sequence). This CDR3 has 12 amino acids. With V trimmed by 8 bases and J by 5 bases, 4 bases remained unmatched. CDR3 residues: CASHRGRTEAFF. DNA for the CDR3: TGTGCCAGCCACAGGGGGAGGACTGAAGCTTTCTTT.

The gene calls are TRBV30 and TRBJ2-6; TRBD1 agrees at 9 bases. Germline V CDR1 and CDR2: GTSNPN, SVGIG (reference sequence). V lost 2 bases to trimming and J lost 4 bases; unmatched junction nucleotides: 3. The CDR3 extends over 15 amino acids. CDR3 protein: CAWSYRGLGANVLTF. The DNA for the CDR3 is TGTGCCTGGAGTTACAGGGGGCTGGGGGCCAACGTCCTGACTTTC.

This clone was detected once. This chain links TRBV27 with TRBJ1-1; a possible D gene is TRBD1 (5 bases). The CDR3 extends over 15 amino acids. The germline V gene has CDR1 MNHEY and CDR2 SMNVEV (reference sequence). V was pared by 7 bases and J by 6 bases, with 21 bases between. CDR3 sequence (DNA): TGTGCCAGCAACGCTAGGCGGGCGACAGATTCTGAAGCTTTCTTT. Translating gives CASNARRATDSEAFF.

The chain uses TRBV28 and TRBJ1-5; D gene ambiguous. Germline lookup yields CDR1 MDHEN and CDR2 SYDVKM. V gave up 2 bases and J gave up 5 bases, with 10 bases separating them. The CDR3 runs to 14 residues. The CDR3 reads CASSLRRMDQPQHF. The CDR3 DNA is TGTGCCAGCAGTTTACGGCGGATGGATCAGCCCCAGCATTTT.

The rearrangement joins TRBV6-6 to TRBJ2-7; TRBD2 might be the D (5 bases). The CDR3 spans 12 residues. CDR1 and CDR2 (germline): MNHNY, SVGAGI (reference sequence). The germline V and J ends were trimmed by 8 bases and 6 bases, with 14 bases remaining between them. DNA of the CDR3: TGTGCCAGCGAAGAGGGTTTCGGCGAGCAGTACTTC. The encoded protein is CASEEGFGEQYF.

The genes are TRBV4-1 and TRBJ2-5; 7 nucleotides agree with TRBD2. The CDR3 has 16 amino acids. The germline gives CDR1 MGHRA, CDR2 YSYEKL. With V trimmed by 1 base and J by 1 base, 6 bases remained unmatched. For the CDR3, the DNA is TGCGCCAGCAGCCAAGGGGCGGGGGAAGGCCAAGAGACCCAGTACTTC. Translation gives CASSQGAGEGQETQYF.

The V gene is TRBV9, the J gene TRBJ2-1, with D maybe TRBD1 (5 bases). The germline CDR1 and CDR2 sequences are SGDLS and YYNGEE. The CDR3 is 14 amino acids. V was clipped by 3 bases and J by 4 bases, with 11 bases between them. In nucleotides, the CDR3 is TGTGCCAGCAGCGGAAAAGACAGTTACAATGAGCAGTTCTTC. It translates to CASSGKDSYNEQFF. Variable domain in full (rest from reference TRBV9 and TRBJ2-1): DSGVTQTPKHLITATGQRVTLRCSPRSGDLSVYWYQQSLDQGLQFLIQYYNGEERAKGNILERFSAQQFPDLHSELNLSSLELGDSALYFCASSGKDSYNEQFFGPGTRLTVL.

The chain has TRBV30 and TRBJ1-6; no clear D gene. The CDR3 length is 12 residues. Trimming left V 3 bases short and J 9 bases short, with 9 bases between. The germline V gene encodes CDR1 GTSNPN and CDR2 SVGIG (reference sequence). CDR3 region: CAWSSSGSPLHF. The CDR3 bases are TGTGCCTGGAGCTCCTCGGGTTCACCCCTCCACTTT.